This is a list of T cell receptor beta chains from one sample in a study of identical twins. TCRdb used MiXCR to reprocess the 5' RACE reads, holding one entry per CDR3 protein. The sample lists some 730,000 distinct CDR3 sequences; about 20% were seen once. This same sample was also part of a study on T cells expressing NK-cell markers.

Sequencing input: PBMCs. These receptors originate from a woman between 18 and 30 years old in good health. The CDR3 runs from the conserved cysteine through the conserved F or W. D genes are given only for firm matches. Clone size, where shown, is once, few, many, or a class for clones that have expanded.

length: 15
D: -
size: few
V: TRBV24-1
J: TRBJ2-2
DNA: TGTGCCACCAGTGACCCCGGGACGGACACCGGGGAGCTGTTTTTT
CDR3: CATSDPGTDTGELFF

length: 17
D: -
size: few
V: TRBV14
J: TRBJ2-7
DNA: TGTGCCAGCAGCCAAGAAGTGTCCCCAGGCTACTCCTACGAGCAGTACTTC
CDR3: CASSQEVSPGYSYEQYF

length: 16
D: TRBD2
size: few
V: TRBV11-2
J: TRBJ2-5
DNA: TGTGCCAGCAGCCCCTCAGGACTAGCGGGAGTAGAGACCCAGTACTTC
CDR3: CASSPSGLAGVETQYF

length: 15
D: -
size: -
V: TRBV10-2
J: TRBJ2-4
DNA: TGCGCCAGCAGTTACATGGGACTAGCCAAAAACATTCAGTACTTC
CDR3: CASSYMGLAKNIQYF

length: 16
D: TRBD2
size: -
V: TRBV7-9
J: TRBJ2-7
DNA: TGTGCCAGCAGCTCAGGACTAGCGGGAGTTTTCCACGAGCAGTACTTC
CDR3: CASSSGLAGVFHEQYF

length: 16
D: -
size: few
V: TRBV6-2/TRBV6-3
J: TRBJ2-7
DNA: TGTGCCAGCATTTCGCTGGACCGTCGGGGGCAATACGAGCAGTACTTC
CDR3: CASISLDRRGQYEQYF

length: 13
D: TRBD2
size: -
V: TRBV2
J: TRBJ2-3
DNA: TGTGCCAGCAGTGAGGGTCTGGCGGGGGGCGTGGATTTT
CDR3: CASSEGLAGGVDF

length: 15
D: TRBD2
size: -
V: TRBV9
J: TRBJ2-1
DNA: TGTGCCAGCAGCGTAGAACTAGCGGGCCTTAATGAGCAGTTCTTC
CDR3: CASSVELAGLNEQFF

length: 13
D: -
size: few
V: TRBV6-2/TRBV6-3
J: TRBJ2-1
DNA: TGTGCCAGCAGCCACCCGACTAGTGATGAGCAGTTCTTC
CDR3: CASSHPTSDEQFF

length: 16
D: TRBD1
size: -
V: TRBV6-5
J: TRBJ2-7
DNA: TGTGCCAGCAGTTACTCGAGGGACAGTCTGTCGGTCGAGCAGTACTTC
CDR3: CASSYSRDSLSVEQYF

length: 16
D: -
size: -
V: TRBV5-1
J: TRBJ2-3
DNA: TGCGCCAGCAGTCCCGGGTCAGGGTCCCCAGGGGATACGCAGTATTTT
CDR3: CASSPGSGSPGDTQYF

length: 13
D: -
size: few
V: TRBV12-5
J: TRBJ1-1
DNA: TGTGCTAGTGCCTCCGTAGGGGGCACTGAAGCTTTCTTT
CDR3: CASASVGGTEAFF

length: 15
D: -
size: -
V: TRBV20-1
J: TRBJ2-1
DNA: TGCAGTGCTAGCCACGAGCAAGGGCCTGGCAATGAGCAGTTCTTC
CDR3: CSASHEQGPGNEQFF

length: 16
D: TRBD2
size: -
V: TRBV5-1
J: TRBJ2-1
DNA: TGCGCCAGCAGCCCCATAGCGGGGGGGCAGTACAATGAGCAGTTCTTC
CDR3: CASSPIAGGQYNEQFF

length: 12
D: -
size: few
V: TRBV10-2
J: TRBJ2-5
DNA: TGCGCCAGCAGTGAGTCTTGGAGGGCCCAGTACTTC
CDR3: CASSESWRAQYF

length: 15
D: TRBD2
size: few
V: TRBV4-3
J: TRBJ2-3
DNA: TGCGCCAGCAGCCCTTTAGCGGGGGTCACAGATACGCAGTATTTT
CDR3: CASSPLAGVTDTQYF

length: 18
D: TRBD1
size: -
V: TRBV6-5
J: TRBJ2-2
DNA: TGTGCCAGCAGTTATTTTTGGTTGGGACAGGGTAGATCCGGGGAGCTGTTTTTT
CDR3: CASSYFWLGQGRSGELFF

length: 15
D: TRBD1
size: -
V: TRBV12-3/TRBV12-4
J: TRBJ1-4
DNA: TGTGCCAGCAGTTTGGCCTCAGGGGGCTTAGGGAAACTGTTTTTT
CDR3: CASSLASGGLGKLFF

length: 15
D: TRBD2
size: few
V: TRBV7-2
J: TRBJ2-1
DNA: TGTGCCAGCAGCTCGACTAGCGGGAAGGTACATGAGCAGTTCTTC
CDR3: CASSSTSGKVHEQFF

length: 15
D: -
size: -
V: TRBV2
J: TRBJ2-1
DNA: TGTGCCAGCAGGGGCGAATCGAGCTCCTACAATGAGCAGTTCTTC
CDR3: CASRGESSSYNEQFF

length: 16
D: -
size: -
V: TRBV3-1
J: TRBJ2-1
DNA: TGTGCCAGCAGCACAGTCAGACTAAGCTCCTACAATGAGCAGTTCTTC
CDR3: CASSTVRLSSYNEQFF

length: 14
D: -
size: many
V: TRBV12-3/TRBV12-4
J: TRBJ1-2
DNA: TGTGCCAGCAGTTTTCGTGGGCAGGGAAGTGGCTACACCTTC
CDR3: CASSFRGQGSGYTF

length: 14
D: TRBD2
size: -
V: TRBV12-3/TRBV12-4
J: TRBJ2-2
DNA: TGTGCCACCATAGCTAGCGGCAACACCGGGGAGCTGTTTTTT
CDR3: CATIASGNTGELFF

length: 11
D: -
size: -
V: TRBV5-1
J: TRBJ2-7
DNA: TGCGCCAGCAGCGCCGACTACGAGCAGTACTTC
CDR3: CASSADYEQYF

length: 13
D: -
size: -
V: TRBV5-1
J: TRBJ2-5
DNA: TGCGCCAGCAGCCCACGGACCCAAGAGACCCAGTACTTC
CDR3: CASSPRTQETQYF

length: 17
D: TRBD2
size: once
V: TRBV20-1
J: TRBJ2-4
DNA: TGCAGTGCTAGAGATTTAGCGGGGACTTATGTCAAAAACATTCAGTACTTC
CDR3: CSARDLAGTYVKNIQYF

length: 15
D: TRBD2
size: -
V: TRBV2
J: TRBJ2-1
DNA: TGTGCCAGCCATGGACCGGGACTAGCGGGTCTGGTGCAGTTCTTC
CDR3: CASHGPGLAGLVQFF

length: 16
D: -
size: -
V: TRBV20-1
J: TRBJ2-5
DNA: TGCAGTGCTAGAGATGGCGGGACCCGGTACCAAGAGACCCAGTACTTC
CDR3: CSARDGGTRYQETQYF

length: 17
D: TRBD1
size: few
V: TRBV20-1
J: TRBJ2-5
DNA: TGCAGTGCTAGAGATACCAACAGGGGGCTGGTCGAAGAGACCCAGTACTTC
CDR3: CSARDTNRGLVEETQYF